The rows below give T cell receptor beta chains drawn from one sample of a study of technical replicates of blood from four donors. The repertoire was sequenced with immunoSEQ multiplex PCR; TCRdb's copy has only in-frame clones and lacks some. This repertoire shows nearly 80,000 clones, more than 85% found once; its top ten account for approximately 0.35%. The sequenced material came from T cells isolated from PBMCs. These TCRs come from a human donor in good health. Both conserved end residues are part of each CDR3. The order of the fields is V gene, D gene, clone size, J gene, CDR3 DNA, CDR3 protein. A D gene is named only where the DNA matches it firmly. The size field is filled for only some rows; it gives once, few, many or a size class.

TRBV19	-	-	TRBJ2-1	TGTGCCAGTAGTCGTAAGTTGGCTAGCTCCTACAATGAGCAGTTCTTC	CASSRKLASSYNEQFF
TRBV6-5	-	-	TRBJ2-1	TGTGCCAGCAGTTACGTGGCGGGATCGTTCAATGAGCAGTTCTTC	CASSYVAGSFNEQFF
TRBV9	-	-	TRBJ2-5	TGTGCCAGCCGTCGGATAAGGCGGTCAGAGACCCAGTACTTC	CASRRIRRSETQYF
TRBV29-1	TRBD1	-	TRBJ2-2	TGCAGCGTTGACGGGACAGTCTCGAACACCGGGGAGCTGTTTTTT	CSVDGTVSNTGELFF
TRBV7-8	-	-	TRBJ1-1	TGTGCCAGCAGCTTTTCCTTACATGTGGGCGCCACTGAAGCTTTCTTT	CASSFSLHVGATEAFF
TRBV7-9	TRBD1	-	TRBJ1-2	TGTGCCAGCAGAAGGACAGGAAAATATGGCTACACCTTC	CASRRTGKYGYTF
TRBV5-1	-	-	TRBJ2-7	TGCGCCAGCAGCCTTCTGAGCTACGAGCAGTACTTC	CASSLLSYEQYF
TRBV5-1	TRBD2	-	TRBJ2-7	TGCGCCAGCAGCTTGGGGGAGGGGAGAGGAGCTTATACGGTCTTC	CASSLGEGRGAYTVF
TRBV5-4	-	-	TRBJ2-5	TGTGCCAGCAGCTTGGCGGGATCGTACCAAGAGACCCAGTACTTC	CASSLAGSYQETQYF
TRBV25-1	-	-	TRBJ2-3	TGTGCCAGCAGTGAATCGCGGAGCACAGATACGCAGTATTTT	CASSESRSTDTQYF
TRBV7-8	-	few	TRBJ2-3	TGTGCCAGCAGATACGGGCGGGACAGAGACACAGATACGCAGTATTTT	CASRYGRDRDTDTQYF
TRBV7-2	TRBD2	-	TRBJ2-3	TGTGCCAGCAGCTTAGAAATAGGACTAGCGGGAGGTACAGATACGCAGTATTTT	CASSLEIGLAGGTDTQYF
TRBV4-3	-	-	TRBJ1-2	TGCGCCAGCAGCCAAGAACCTCCAGACAGAGCTTATGGCTACACCTTC	CASSQEPPDRAYGYTF
TRBV5-1	-	few	TRBJ1-4	TGCGCCAGCAGCTTGGACGTCGGACACCCTAATGAAAAACTGTTTTTT	CASSLDVGHPNEKLFF
TRBV5-1	TRBD1	once	TRBJ2-7	TGCGCCAGCAGCTTGGGAGCCGGGACAGGGGTAAACGAGCAGTACTTC	CASSLGAGTGVNEQYF
TRBV25-1	TRBD2	-	TRBJ2-7	TGTGCCAGCGGTAGCGGGGTCCCCTCCTACGAGCAGTACTTC	CASGSGVPSYEQYF
TRBV5-1	-	-	TRBJ1-3	TGCGCCAGCAGCTTGGGCTGGAGAGGTTCTGGAAACACCATATATTTT	CASSLGWRGSGNTIYF
TRBV11-2	-	-	TRBJ2-1	TGTGCCAGCAGCTTATTGGGGAGCTCCTACAATGAGCAGTTCTTC	CASSLLGSSYNEQFF
TRBV10-3	-	-	TRBJ2-1	TGTGCCATCAGTGATGGGTATGGGAGAACGGCCGGTGATGAGCAGTTCTTC	CAISDGYGRTAGDEQFF
TRBV4-1	-	-	TRBJ1-1	TGCGCCAGCAGCCAGTTTGGGGAGGACACTGAAGCTTTCTTT	CASSQFGEDTEAFF
TRBV7-2	-	-	TRBJ2-1	TGTGCCAGCAGCTTACAGGCGGCTAGCGATGTCAATGAGCAGTTCTTC	CASSLQAASDVNEQFF
TRBV9	-	-	TRBJ1-2	TGTGCCAGCAGCGTGGACATTAACTATGGCTACACCTTC	CASSVDINYGYTF
TRBV6-6	TRBD1	-	TRBJ2-2	TGTGCCAGCACCATTAATGACAGGGCTTCCGGGGAGCTGTTTTTT	CASTINDRASGELFF
TRBV11-3	TRBD1	-	TRBJ2-6	TGTGCCAGCAGCTTAGATCTAGGACAGGGGGTCCCTGGGGCCAACGTCCTGACTTTC	CASSLDLGQGVPGANVLTF
TRBV7-8	-	-	TRBJ2-7	TGTGCCAGCAGCTTAGAACCTTCGAGGCAGGGGACCTACGAGCAGTACTTC	CASSLEPSRQGTYEQYF
TRBV6-5	-	-	TRBJ1-1	TGTGCCAGCAGCCGGGCGGGCACTGAAGCTTTCTTT	CASSRAGTEAFF
TRBV9	-	-	TRBJ1-2	TGTGCCAGCAGCGTTGGGGACACCTCTAACTATGGCTACACCTTC	CASSVGDTSNYGYTF
TRBV27	TRBD2	-	TRBJ2-7	TGTGCCAGCAGTTCCAGACTAGCGGGTCGTTACGAGCAGTACTTC	CASSSRLAGRYEQYF
TRBV30	-	-	TRBJ2-1	TGTGCCTGGAGTGTAGGAGCGGGCAATGAGCAGTTCTTC	CAWSVGAGNEQFF
TRBV7-2	TRBD2	-	TRBJ2-1	TGTGCCAGCAGCTTAGAGTCGCGGGAGGGTAACAGCTCCTACAATGAGCAGTTCTTC	CASSLESREGNSSYNEQFF
TRBV30	-	-	TRBJ1-3	TGTGCCTGGAGTCTAACCAGGGGATCGGGAAACACCATATATTTT	CAWSLTRGSGNTIYF
TRBV6-5	TRBD1	-	TRBJ1-1	TGTGCCAGCACACGACAGGGTAACACTGAAGCTTTCTTT	CASTRQGNTEAFF
TRBV7-8	TRBD1	-	TRBJ2-7	TGTGCCAGCAGCTTACGGCCCGGGACAGCTTACGAGCAGTACTTC	CASSLRPGTAYEQYF
TRBV18	TRBD1	-	TRBJ2-7	TGTGCCAGCCGTATAGGACAGGGGGTCTACGAGCAGTACTTC	CASRIGQGVYEQYF
TRBV6-5	-	-	TRBJ2-1	TGTGCCAGCAGTTACTCGTGGGGAGCCTACAATGAGCAGTTCTTC	CASSYSWGAYNEQFF
TRBV6-6	-	few	TRBJ1-3	TGTGCCAGCAGTGGCTCCTCTGGAAACACCATATATTTT	CASSGSSGNTIYF
TRBV6-5	-	-	TRBJ1-1	TGTGCCAGCAGTACAGGGTTCAAAGGGCTGGCTGAAGCTTTCTTT	CASSTGFKGLAEAFF
TRBV5-1	-	-	TRBJ1-4	TGCGCCAGCAGCCCGTACCAGGGTGAAAAACTGTTTTTT	CASSPYQGEKLFF
TRBV5-6	TRBD2	-	TRBJ2-7	TGTGCCAGCAGCTGGACTAGTTCCTACGAGCAGTACTTC	CASSWTSSYEQYF